This entry describes one T cell receptor (beta chain). Generated by immunoSEQ multiplex PCR, the TCRdb table keeps only in-frame clones and is missing some. Of tens of thousands of clones in the sample, 35% to 55% were seen once. The data are from a study of neoadjuvant anti-PD-1 for oral cavity cancer. This sample's time point: after neoadjuvant nivolumab, at surgical resection. Cohort: HPV-negative, locally advanced oral cavity squamous cell carcinoma patients. Trimming removed 4 bases from V and 3 bases from J; junction bases left unmatched: 4. The CDR3 contains 14 residues. Germline V gene lookup returns CDR1 SGDLS and CDR2 YYNGEE.

The chain couples TRBV9 to TRBJ2-5; 9 positions agree with TRBD1. The TCR comes from a person aged 35-80 years with oral cavity squamous cell carcinoma. This specimen consisted of tumor tissue, obtained after nivolumab (anti-PD-1) treatment. CDR3 in amino acids: CASSPGQGEETQYF. Written as DNA, the CDR3 is TGTGCCAGCAGCCCGGGACAGGGAGAAGAGACCCAGTACTTC.